The sample holds a few counts of the clone carrying this T cell receptor (beta chain). These data originate in a study of spatial heterogeneity in lung cancer. Overall study: Beta-chain sequences were consistently detected more often than alpha-chain sequences.

Documented time point: sample taken at primary tumor resection. Sequencing of whole RNA from tumor, nontumor lung or frozen PBMC involved no sorting. TCRdb analysed the 5' RACE reads with MiXCR anew, one entry per CDR3 protein. The repertoire has 25,000 to 35,000 distinct CDR3 sequences, more than 8% of them found once; the top ten carry about 36%. The CDR3 totals 14 residues. CDR1 is DFQATT and CDR2 is SNEGSKA in the germline V gene (reference sequence). V was pared by 1 base and J by 1 base, with 10 bases between. This chain joins TRBV20-1 and TRBJ1-1; tentative D call: TRBD1 (5 bases). The origin of this receptor is a female donor with early-stage non-small cell lung cancer. The input for sequencing was PBMCs, taken at surgery. The CDR3 coding sequence is TGCAGTGCTAGAGTTGGGACGGCGAACACTGAAGCTTTCTTT. Protein: CSARVGTANTEAFF.